Listed below are T cell receptor beta chains from one sample, sequenced in a study of shared clonotypes between healthy human individuals. Some clones are missing from TCRdb's copy, which holds only in-frame ones; the method was immunoSEQ multiplex PCR. The table has roughly 2.1 million clones, roughly 91% seen once. Sequenced sample: naive CD8+ T cells from PBMCs. These receptors all come from a man aged 18-30 years in good health. Some clones in this sample may be carry-over from other donors' samples. Each CDR3 is given with its conserved first and last residue. The order of the fields is CDR3 length, clone size, D gene, J gene, V gene, CDR3 DNA, CDR3 protein. D genes are given only for firm matches. Some rows have no size entry. The others give once, few or many, or a class for an expanded clone.

>15|.|TRBD1|TRBJ2-5|TRBV11-2
TGTGCCAGCAAGGGTCGGGACAGGGAACAAGAGACCCAGTACTTC
CASKGRDREQETQYF
>17|.|.|TRBJ2-5|TRBV4-1
TGCGCCAGCAGCCAAGATCGTAAGTATGGTGACCAAGAGACCCAGTACTTC
CASSQDRKYGDQETQYF
>16|.|TRBD2|TRBJ2-2|TRBV7-9
TGTGCCAGCAGCCTGACTAGCGGAGCGAACACCGGGGAGCTGTTTTTT
CASSLTSGANTGELFF
>14|.|.|TRBJ2-7|TRBV7-9
TGTGCCAGCAGCTCCTCCGGACCTGCCTACGAGCAGTACTTC
CASSSSGPAYEQYF
>16|.|TRBD2|TRBJ2-3|TRBV5-8
TGTGCCAGCAGCTTTCCGGGACTAGGCAGCACAGATACGCAGTATTTT
CASSFPGLGSTDTQYF
>17|.|TRBD1|TRBJ1-1|TRBV19
TGTGCCAGTAGTATAGCTGGTCGGACAGGTGAGAACACTGAAGCTTTCTTT
CASSIAGRTGENTEAFF
>14|.|TRBD2|TRBJ2-1|TRBV2
TGTGCCAGCAGTGAAGCTGGGACTAACAATGAGCAGTTCTTC
CASSEAGTNNEQFF
>19|.|.|TRBJ2-7|TRBV19
TGTGCCAGTAGTATGTTGTGGACAGGGGCATTAGCGGGAGTCTACGAGCAGTACTTC
CASSMLWTGALAGVYEQYF
>16|.|.|TRBJ2-1|TRBV19
TGTGCCAGTAATTTAGACACCAAGAGCTCCTACAATGAGCAGTTCTTC
CASNLDTKSSYNEQFF
>14|.|TRBD1|TRBJ2-7|TRBV6-5
TGTGCCAGCAGGGACAGGGCGGGTACCTACGAGCAGTACTTC
CASRDRAGTYEQYF
>15|.|.|TRBJ2-1|TRBV12-5
TGTGCTAGTGCCCTCGGGCCCCCGGTGGGCAATGAGCAGTTCTTC
CASALGPPVGNEQFF
>12|.|.|TRBJ2-2|TRBV6-1
TGTGCCAGCGACTACAGGGTCGGGGAGCTGTTTTTT
CASDYRVGELFF
>13|.|.|TRBJ2-7|TRBV5-1
TGCGCCAGCAGCTTGGCGGTCTTGGAGGAGCAGTACTTC
CASSLAVLEEQYF
>16|.|.|TRBJ2-3|TRBV9
TGTGCCAGCAGCGTAGTCATTGCGGGCGGGTCTGATACGCAGTATTTT
CASSVVIAGGSDTQYF
>20|.|TRBD2|TRBJ2-1|TRBV11-2
TGTGCCAGCAGCTTAGATTTAGGGACTAGCGGGGCTAGCTCCTACAATGAGCAGTTCTTC
CASSLDLGTSGASSYNEQFF
>17|few|TRBD1|TRBJ1-1|TRBV30
TGTGCCTGGACTCTGATGGGGACAGAAATCGGGTACACTGAAGCTTTCTTT
CAWTLMGTEIGYTEAFF
>16|.|TRBD1|TRBJ1-1|TRBV19
TGTGCCAGTAGGTACAGGGGTGAGAGAGAGAACACTGAAGCTTTCTTT
CASRYRGERENTEAFF
>14|.|.|TRBJ1-2|TRBV11-2
TGTGCCAGCAGCTTAAGCGGGGGAAACTATGGCTACACCTTC
CASSLSGGNYGYTF
>13|once|.|TRBJ2-7|TRBV29-1
TGCAGCGTTGTTGGACCATCCTCCTACGAGCAGTACTTC
CSVVGPSSYEQYF
>16|.|TRBD1|TRBJ1-2|TRBV10-3
TGTGCCATCAACTTCTCGGGGACAGGGCCGAACTATGGCTACACCTTC
CAINFSGTGPNYGYTF
>17|.|.|TRBJ2-1|TRBV27
TGTGCCAGCAGCCCTCCTCGTGGGGTACTCTCCTACAATGAGCAGTTCTTC
CASSPPRGVLSYNEQFF
>15|.|.|TRBJ1-1|TRBV4-3
TGCGCCAGCAGCCTCTACGGCGACGGGTACACTGAAGCTTTCTTT
CASSLYGDGYTEAFF
>14|.|.|TRBJ1-5|TRBV11-2
TGTGCCAGCAGCCTTTCGGGGGGTCACCGGCCCCAGCATTTT
CASSLSGGHRPQHF
>14|once|.|TRBJ1-5|TRBV7-9
TGTGCCCCCGGGCGGGGGGCCCTAAATCAGCCCCAGCATTTT
CAPGRGALNQPQHF
>17|.|TRBD1|TRBJ1-3|TRBV4-2
TGTGCCAGCAGCCAAGTGGGATGGCAGGGGGCTGGAAACACCATATATTTT
CASSQVGWQGAGNTIYF
>14|.|.|TRBJ2-7|TRBV6-6
TGTGCCAGCAGTTACGTCAGGGGAGGGTACGAGCAGTACTTC
CASSYVRGGYEQYF
>14|.|TRBD1|TRBJ2-7|TRBV27
TGTGCCAGCAGGGATAGGGACAGGGGGGGCGAGCAGTACTTC
CASRDRDRGGEQYF
>16|.|.|TRBJ1-1|TRBV18
TGTGCCAGCTCACCCGGGAGTGGGGTGATGAACACTGAAGCTTTCTTT
CASSPGSGVMNTEAFF
>16|.|TRBD1|TRBJ2-3|TRBV27
TGTGCCAGCAGGCCCCAGTCAGGGGGACCCACAGATACGCAGTATTTT
CASRPQSGGPTDTQYF
>14|.|.|TRBJ1-1|TRBV7-8
TGTGCCAGCAGCTTAGTCGGCCCGAACACTGAAGCTTTCTTT
CASSLVGPNTEAFF
>16|once|TRBD2|TRBJ2-7|TRBV7-9
TGTGCCAGCAGCTTACACTCTTTAGCGGGTCCCTACGAGCAGTACTTC
CASSLHSLAGPYEQYF
>14|.|.|TRBJ2-1|TRBV28
TGTGCCAGCAGTTTATATGTGGGAGTCCATGAGCAGTTCTTC
CASSLYVGVHEQFF
>15|.|TRBD1|TRBJ2-1|TRBV5-8
TGTGCCAGCAGCTCGGACAGGGGCTGGTACAATGAGCAGTTCTTC
CASSSDRGWYNEQFF
>15|.|TRBD1|TRBJ1-2|TRBV7-9
TGTGCCAGCAGCCCCCACTGGACAGGGGAGGATGGCTACACCTTC
CASSPHWTGEDGYTF
>17|.|.|TRBJ2-7|TRBV27
TGTGCCAGCAGTTTACTGGGAGGGAGGGGGTTAAGCTACGAGCAGTACTTC
CASSLLGGRGLSYEQYF
>13|.|.|TRBJ2-3|TRBV6-1
TGTGCCAGCAGTGACGGACCCGCGGATACGCAGTATTTT
CASSDGPADTQYF
>16|.|TRBD2|TRBJ2-5|TRBV27
TGTGCCAGCAGTTCTAAGACTAGCGGGATGAAAGAGACCCAGTACTTC
CASSSKTSGMKETQYF
>15|.|.|TRBJ2-3|TRBV7-3
TGTGCCAGCAGACTTGGCGGTCATATGGCAGATACGCAGTATTTT
CASRLGGHMADTQYF
>15|.|.|TRBJ2-1|TRBV2
TGTGCCAGCAGTGAAGGGGCCCCTCCAAAGGGTGAGCAGTTCTTC
CASSEGAPPKGEQFF